Below are 31 T cell receptor beta chains sequenced from a single sample in a study of response to subunit inactivated influenza vaccine. A single record per CDR3 protein comes from TCRdb applying MiXCR to the RT-PCR reads. The sample carries about 830,000 distinct CDR3 sequences, roughly 18% recorded once. The sample consisted of PBMCs from blood, taken more than 4 days after vaccination. Receptor source: a man in his forties or fifties who received an inactivated influenza vaccine.

In this sample, this clonotype turned up many times. The rearrangement uses TRBV20-1 and TRBJ1-3, with D maybe TRBD1 (5 bases). The V gene lost 3 bases and the J gene lost 1 base, with 13 bases spanning the gap. This CDR3 is 15 amino acids long. Germline V gene sequence: CDR1 DFQATT, CDR2 SNEGSKA (reference sequence). DNA of the CDR3: TGCAGTGCTAGTGGGGGGTCTTTGTCTGGAAACACCATATATTTT. Amino acids: CSASGGSLSGNTIYF.

The gene calls are TRBV20-1 and TRBJ2-7; TRBD2 matches 12 bases. The trim removed 3 bases at V and 5 bases at J, leaving 2 bases unmatched. The CDR3 contains 13 residues. CDR1 is DFQATT and CDR2 is SNEGSKA in the germline V gene (reference sequence). CDR3 DNA sequence: TGCAGTGCTAGGACTAGCGGGGGCCACGAGCAGTACTTC. Translated: CSARTSGGHEQYF.

The V gene is TRBV27, the J gene TRBJ2-7; possibly TRBD2 for D (7 bases). Between the trimmed V and J ends, which lost 5 bases and 2 bases, there was a span of 31 bases. The length of the CDR3 is 20 residues. Germline loops: CDR1 MNHEY, CDR2 SMNVEV (reference sequence). The CDR3 region is CASSPTSVRDGGRSAYEQYF. The CDR3 coding sequence is TGTGCCAGCAGTCCCACGTCAGTTCGAGACGGGGGGCGGTCAGCCTACGAGCAGTACTTC.

The rearrangement links TRBV7-6 to TRBJ2-1, with D possibly being TRBD2 (6 bases). V lost 3 bases and J lost 10, with 13 bases in between. The CDR3 covers 13 residues. Germline V gene sequence: CDR1 SGHVS, CDR2 FNYEAQ. The CDR3: CASSFSVAAEQFF. The CDR3 coding sequence is TGTGCCAGCAGCTTTTCCGTAGCGGCCGAGCAGTTCTTC.

The J gene is TRBJ2-1, the V gene TRBV6-1; tentatively, D is TRBD2 (6 bases). The CDR3 totals 13 residues. In germline, CDR1 is MNHNS, CDR2 SASEGT. V lost 7 bases and J lost 9, with 16 bases in between. In DNA, the CDR3 is TGTGCCAGCACCCAAAAACCCGGGAGTGAGCAGTTCTTC. Its translation: CASTQKPGSEQFF.

The chain recombines TRBV5-1 with TRBJ2-1, with no clear D. This CDR3 contains 14 residues. The V and J ends lost 4 bases and 7 bases respectively, with 15 bases between them. CDR1 is SGHRS and CDR2 is YFSETQ in the germline V gene. The CDR3 spells CASSARLGRNEQFF. CDR3 in DNA: TGCGCCAGCAGCGCCCGCCTGGGCCGGAATGAGCAGTTCTTC.

CDR3 DNA: TGTGCCAGCAGTGAGGGTTTAGCGGGAGGAACCTACGAGCAGTACTTC. Protein product: CASSEGLAGGTYEQYF. The chain is built from TRBV2 and TRBJ2-7; 10 bases fit TRBD2. V lost 3 bases to trimming and J lost 2 bases; unmatched junction nucleotides: 7. The germline CDR1 and CDR2 sequences are SNHLY and FYNNEI. The CDR3 covers 16 residues.

The rearrangement links TRBV29-1 to TRBJ2-2, with 13 bases identical to TRBD2. Germline CDR1 and CDR2: SQVTM and ANQGSEA. V lost 7 bases to trimming and J lost 6 bases; unmatched junction nucleotides: 5. The CDR3 spans 14 residues. The CDR3, as DNA: TGCAGCGCTGCCGGGACTAGCGGGGCCGGGGAGCTGTTTTTT. Amino acid sequence: CSAAGTSGAGELFF.

This clonotype was counted a few times. The gene calls are TRBV7-2 and TRBJ2-1; D not certain. The CDR3 has 17 residues. V dropped 5 bases and J dropped 6 bases, with 23 bases sitting between them. The germline CDR1 and CDR2 sequences are SGHTA and FQGNSA. DNA of the CDR3: TGTGCCAGCAGCCGTTTCCGCCTTACTTCCCGCGGCAATGAGCAGTTCTTC. This sequence encodes CASSRFRLTSRGNEQFF.

The CDR3 sequence is CASSPRPGQGKETQYF. For the CDR3, the DNA is TGCGCCAGCAGCCCACGACCGGGACAGGGTAAAGAGACCCAGTACTTC. The V gene is TRBV4-1, the J gene TRBJ2-5, with 9 bases lining up with TRBD1. This CDR3 spans 16 amino acids. V trimming: 4 bases; J trimming: 3 bases; junction bases outside the gene matches: 9. Germline assignment: CDR1 MGHRA and CDR2 YSYEKL.

This clonotype was seen only a few times. The chain recombines TRBV12-3 or TRBV12-4 with TRBJ1-5, with 7 bases matching TRBD1. Trimming took 6 bases from V and 5 from J; bases not matched to a gene: 7. This CDR3 is 14 amino acids long. CDR3 sequence: CASSYDRAYQPQHF. The CDR3 nucleotides are TGTGCCAGCAGCTATGACAGGGCCTATCAGCCCCAGCATTTT.

Only a few counts were recorded for this clonotype. The chain links TRBV6-1 to TRBJ2-4; tentatively, D is TRBD1 (6 bases). Between the trimmed V and J ends, which lost 0 bases and 0 bases, there was a span of 18 bases. The CDR3 has 19 residues. The germline V gene encodes CDR1 MNHNS and CDR2 SASEGT. Here the CDR3 DNA reads TGTGCCAGCAGTGAAGCGCATACCGACAGGCGGATAGCCAAAAACATTCAGTACTTC. It translates to CASSEAHTDRRIAKNIQYF.

This clonotype has more than one count but fewer than ten. The chain joins TRBV6-1 to TRBJ1-5; D gene uncertain. The CDR3 is 13 amino acids. V gave up 2 bases and J gave up 4 bases, with 6 bases separating them. Germline CDR1 is MNHNS and CDR2 is SASEGT. The CDR3 protein is CASSERRNQPQHF. CDR3 DNA sequence: TGTGCCAGCAGTGAAAGGAGGAATCAGCCCCAGCATTTT.

In DNA form, the CDR3 reads TGCAGCGTCGGACAGTCATCCCAAGAGACCCAGTACTTC. It yields the protein CSVGQSSQETQYF. This sequence joins TRBV29-1 and TRBJ2-5; perhaps TRBD1 as D (6 bases). Trimming removed 6 bases at V and 1 base at J, with 12 bases between. CDR1 is SQVTM, CDR2 ANQGSEA, per germline. The CDR3 runs 13 residues.

Many counts were recorded for this clonotype. The genes are TRBV12-3 or TRBV12-4 and TRBJ2-5; D is perhaps TRBD1 or TRBD2 (5 bases each). V was trimmed by 5 bases and J by 3 bases, leaving 16 bases between them. The CDR3 consists of 15 residues. Written as DNA, the CDR3 is TGTGCCAGCAGTCCTTCGGGATGGGGGAAAGAGACCCAGTACTTC. Translation: CASSPSGWGKETQYF.

The sample holds a few counts of this clonotype. The chain joins TRBV15 to TRBJ1-3, with D hard to call. CDR1 and CDR2 (germline): LNHNV, YYDKDF (reference sequence). V was cut by 0 bases and J by 3 bases, with 9 bases left in between. This CDR3 has 15 amino acids. The CDR3 sequence is CATSRDPGLGNTIYF. The DNA of the CDR3 is TGTGCCACCAGCAGAGATCCCGGACTTGGAAACACCATATATTTT.

The CDR3 nucleotides are TGCGCCAGCAGCCCTCATAATGCCGGGACAGTGAACACTGAAGCTTTCTTT. This codes for CASSPHNAGTVNTEAFF. The chain employs TRBV4-1 and TRBJ1-1, with 7 bases that match TRBD1. Trimming at V came to 4 bases and at J to 0 bases, leaving 11 bases not matched to a gene. The length of the CDR3 is 17 residues. CDR1 MGHRA and CDR2 YSYEKL come from the germline V gene.

The chain joins TRBV10-2 to TRBJ1-1; TRBD1 agrees at 7 bases. Germline trimming cut 0 bases from V and 4 bases from J; bases unmatched to any gene: 5. The CDR3 runs to 15 residues. Germline loops: CDR1 WSHSY, CDR2 SAAADI. The CDR3: CASSESTGQLTEAFF. Here the CDR3 DNA reads TGCGCCAGCAGTGAGTCGACGGGACAGCTCACTGAAGCTTTCTTT.

The chain is built from TRBV6-2 or TRBV6-3 and TRBJ2-7; tentatively, D is TRBD2 (6 bases). The CDR3 covers 15 residues. V was trimmed by 6 bases and J by 3 bases, leaving 18 bases between them. Per germline, CDR1 MNHEY and CDR2 SVGEGT. CDR3 loop: CASRSPGQGGYEQYF. For the CDR3, the DNA is TGTGCCAGCAGATCGCCGGGGCAGGGAGGCTACGAGCAGTACTTC.

This clonotype was observed at least ten times. The chain is built from TRBV29-1 and TRBJ2-7, with D possibly matching TRBD1 (6 bases). The germline V gene has CDR1 SQVTM and CDR2 ANQGSEA. V lost 4 bases and J lost 4, with 17 bases in between. CDR3 length: 14 amino acids. CDR3 sequence reads: CSVGGVDSRYEQYF. The CDR3 DNA is TGCAGCGTTGGGGGAGTGGACAGTCGATACGAGCAGTACTTC.

The J gene is TRBJ2-7, the V gene TRBV10-3, with D unresolved. Trimming shortened V by 2 bases and J by 2 bases, and 10 bases separated the two germline ends. CDR1 ENHRY and CDR2 SYGVKD come from the germline V gene. This CDR3 has 14 residues. Here the CDR3 DNA reads TGTGCCATCAGTGAGGGCCGGTTAGCCTACGAGCAGTACTTC. Residues: CAISEGRLAYEQYF.

V gene TRBV6-2 or TRBV6-3 combines with J gene TRBJ2-7, with D tentatively TRBD2 (6 bases). V was clipped by 6 bases and J by 0 bases, with 12 bases between them. The CDR3 sequence is 14 residues long. Germline assignment: CDR1 MNHEY and CDR2 SVGEGT. As DNA, the CDR3 is TGTGCCAGCAGAGAGTGGGACTCCTCCTACGAGCAGTACTTC. Translating gives CASREWDSSYEQYF.

This clonotype has a count of ten or more. The J gene is TRBJ2-1, the V gene TRBV6-5, with D maybe TRBD2 (6 bases). Germline values: CDR1 MNHEY, CDR2 SVGAGI. This CDR3 contains 16 residues. The V gene lost 4 bases and the J gene lost 0 bases, with 13 bases spanning the gap. DNA for the CDR3: TGTGCCAGCAGTTCCTCAGCCGGGAGCTCCTACAATGAGCAGTTCTTC. It is translated as CASSSSAGSSYNEQFF.

This chain uses TRBV12-3 or TRBV12-4 with TRBJ2-1; possibly TRBD1 or TRBD2 for D (6 bases each). This CDR3 has 12 amino acids. Trimming removed 2 bases at V and 12 bases at J, with 11 bases between. The DNA of the CDR3 is TGTGCCAGCAGTTTAAGCCCGGGGGCGCAGTTCTTC. Its translation is CASSLSPGAQFF.

The V and J genes are TRBV24-1 and TRBJ2-1; 7 positions match TRBD2. The CDR3 is made up of 18 amino acids. The V gene's germline CDR1 is KGHDR and CDR2 SFDVKD. Trimming at V came to 5 bases and at J to 4 bases, leaving 16 bases not matched to a gene. CDR3 bases: TGTGCCACCAGTGTATCTCATTCTGCGCGGGGGAGTTACAATGAGCAGTTCTTC. Translating gives CATSVSHSARGSYNEQFF.

On this clonotype itself: Relative to the germline gene, one junction end is altered; a read error may explain this. The chain has TRBV6-2 or TRBV6-3 and TRBJ2-7; 10 nucleotides line up with TRBD2. The CDR3 totals 12 residues. Germline V gives CDR1 MNHEY, CDR2 SVGEGT. CDR3 region: CGSGRGSYEQYF. In nucleotides, the CDR3 is TGCGGGAGCGGGAGGGGATCCTACGAGCAGTACTTC.

The chain is built from TRBV14 and TRBJ2-3; D is perhaps TRBD2 (6 bases). CDR1 SGHDN and CDR2 FVKESK come from the germline V gene. There are 16 residues in the CDR3. V was shortened by 2 bases and J by 0 bases, with 12 bases between the two germline ends. The CDR3 is CASSQPRGTSTDTQYF. CDR3 DNA sequence: TGTGCCAGCAGCCAACCACGGGGGACTAGCACAGATACGCAGTATTTT.

This clonotype was counted a few times. The chain combines TRBV12-3 or TRBV12-4 with TRBJ2-5, with 9 bases matching TRBD2. This CDR3 comprises 15 residues. Trimming at V came to 6 bases and at J to 9 bases, leaving 14 bases not matched to a gene. CDR3 in amino acids: CASSPTGVKREAQYF. The DNA of the CDR3 is TGTGCCAGCAGCCCAACAGGGGTTAAGCGGGAGGCCCAGTACTTC.

This clonotype was seen a handful of times. V and J are TRBV5-1 and TRBJ1-1, with 12 bases aligning to TRBD1. This CDR3 contains 16 residues. V lost 4 bases to trimming and J lost 6 bases; unmatched junction nucleotides: 10. Germline values: CDR1 SGHRS, CDR2 YFSETQ. This CDR3 reads CASSQRTGTGGSEAFF. The CDR3 nucleotides read TGCGCCAGCAGCCAGCGAACCGGGACAGGGGGCTCTGAAGCTTTCTTT.

The V and J genes are TRBV7-9 and TRBJ1-2; perhaps TRBD1 as D (5 bases). The CDR3 totals 13 residues. Germline-derived CDR1 and CDR2 are SEHNR and FQNEAQ (reference sequence). Trimming stripped 3 bases from V and 7 bases from J, with 12 bases between. Here the CDR3 DNA reads TGTGCCAGCAGCTTCAGTGGGGACTCTGGCTACACCTTC. It specifies CASSFSGDSGYTF.

This clonotype is a singleton in its sample. This chain uses TRBV11-3 with TRBJ2-3; TRBD1 aligns across 9 bases. This CDR3 region has 16 residues. Germline V gene data show CDR1 as SGHNT and CDR2 as YENEEA. V shed 5 bases, J shed 6 bases, and the junction held 12 bases outside the gene matches. In DNA form, the CDR3 reads TGTGCCAGCAGCACTGGGACAGGGTTCTGGGACGATACGCAGTATTTT. Translating gives CASSTGTGFWDDTQYF.